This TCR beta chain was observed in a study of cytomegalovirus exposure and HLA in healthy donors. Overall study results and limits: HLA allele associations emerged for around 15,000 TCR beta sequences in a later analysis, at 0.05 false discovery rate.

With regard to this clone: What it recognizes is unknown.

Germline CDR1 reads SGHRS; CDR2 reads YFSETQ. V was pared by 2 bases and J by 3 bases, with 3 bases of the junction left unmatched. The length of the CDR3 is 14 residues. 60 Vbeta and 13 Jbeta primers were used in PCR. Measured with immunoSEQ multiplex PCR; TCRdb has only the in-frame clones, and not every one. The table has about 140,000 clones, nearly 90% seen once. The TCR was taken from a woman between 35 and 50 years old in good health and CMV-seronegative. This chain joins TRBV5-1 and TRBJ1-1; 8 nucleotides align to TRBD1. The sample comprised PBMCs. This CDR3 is CASSFTGGDTEAFF. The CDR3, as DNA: TGCGCCAGCAGCTTTACAGGGGGAGACACTGAAGCTTTCTTT.